The rows below give T cell receptor beta chains drawn from one sample of a study of ipilimumab plus nivolumab after autologous stem cell transplantation. TCRdb keeps only in-frame clones here, not all; method: immunoSEQ multiplex PCR. The sample shows 15,000 or so clones, over 60% of them seen only once. The specimen was PBMCs, collected in a trial of ipilimumab plus nivolumab as post-transplant consolidation. These TCRs come from a male donor with diffuse large B-cell lymphoma. CDR3s include the opening cysteine and the closing phenylalanine or tryptophan. Fields, in order: J gene, clone size, D gene, V gene, CDR3 protein, CDR3 DNA. The D gene is left open where the match is weak. Clone size is not always given. Where it is, it says once, few, many or a class for expanded clones.

>TRBJ1-3|-|-|TRBV5-5
CASSLVGYGNTIYF
TGTGCCAGCAGCTTGGTAGGGTATGGAAACACCATATATTTT
>TRBJ2-7|-|-|TRBV2
CASGGRDASYEQYF
TGTGCCAGCGGCGGCAGGGATGCCTCCTACGAGCAGTACTTC
>TRBJ2-1|-|TRBD2|TRBV9
CASSDGTSDEQFF
TGTGCCAGCAGCGACGGGACTAGTGATGAGCAGTTCTTC
>TRBJ1-2|-|TRBD1|TRBV4-2
CASSREIRGPEGYTF
TGTGCCAGCAGCCGAGAGATCAGGGGGCCGGAGGGCTACACCTTC
>TRBJ2-5|-|-|TRBV19
CASSINQETQYF
TGTGCCAGTAGTATAAACCAAGAGACCCAGTACTTC
>TRBJ2-1|few|-|TRBV30
CAVALMMSKDEQFF
TGTGCCGTAGCCCTTATGATGAGTAAGGATGAGCAGTTCTTC
>TRBJ1-2|-|TRBD1|TRBV5-4
CASGLGQGPRDYGYTF
TGTGCCAGCGGACTAGGACAGGGGCCAAGGGACTATGGCTACACCTTC
>TRBJ1-1|-|TRBD1|TRBV18
CASSLTGQNTEAFF
TGTGCCAGCTCGCTGACAGGGCAGAACACTGAAGCTTTCTTT
>TRBJ1-2|-|-|TRBV9
CASSPEGGAYGYTF
TGTGCCAGCAGCCCTGAGGGGGGGGCCTATGGCTACACCTTC
>TRBJ2-7|-|-|TRBV19
CASSTHGLSYEQYF
TGTGCCAGTAGTACCCACGGGTTGAGCTACGAGCAGTACTTC
>TRBJ2-7|-|-|TRBV9
CASSPKGGGPWDEQYF
TGTGCCAGCAGCCCCAAAGGGGGAGGGCCGTGGGACGAGCAGTACTTC
>TRBJ2-2|few|TRBD1|TRBV2
CASSPTGGAPGELFF
TGTGCCAGCAGTCCGACAGGGGGGGCACCCGGGGAGCTGTTTTTT
>TRBJ2-1|-|-|TRBV5-1
CASKPWPGDGNEQFF
TGCGCCAGCAAGCCGTGGCCCGGGGATGGCAATGAGCAGTTCTTC
>TRBJ2-1|-|TRBD2|TRBV28
CASSPGLAGFNRGSYNEQFF
TGTGCCAGCAGTCCTGGACTAGCGGGATTTAATAGGGGTTCCTACAATGAGCAGTTCTTC
>TRBJ2-1|-|TRBD1|TRBV12-5
CASGLRTGTPYNEQFF
TGTGCTAGTGGTTTGAGGACAGGGACCCCCTACAATGAGCAGTTCTTC
>TRBJ2-1|-|-|TRBV19
CASSHSGNEQFF
TGTGCCAGTAGTCATTCCGGAAATGAGCAGTTCTTC
>TRBJ2-5|-|-|TRBV5-1
CASSFGDGETQYF
TGCGCCAGCAGCTTTGGAGATGGGGAGACCCAGTACTTC
>TRBJ2-7|-|-|TRBV7-9
CASSPQIRSYPEQYF
TGTGCCAGCAGCCCCCAAATTCGCTCCTATCCCGAGCAGTACTTC
>TRBJ2-1|-|-|TRBV9
CASSALRRDNEQFF
TGTGCCAGCAGCGCCCTGCGACGTGACAATGAGCAGTTCTTC
>TRBJ1-2|-|-|TRBV7-9
CASSSRAWRDGGYTF
TGTGCCAGCAGCTCCAGGGCTTGGAGGGATGGAGGCTACACCTTC
>TRBJ1-2|-|-|TRBV11-1
CASSLASQRFYTF
TGTGCCAGCAGCTTAGCGTCTCAGCGTTTCTACACCTTC
>TRBJ1-2|few|TRBD1|TRBV2
CASGGTGGEGYTF
TGTGCCAGCGGTGGGACAGGGGGCGAAGGCTACACCTTC
>TRBJ2-3|once|-|TRBV6-1
CASSSPSTDTQYF
TGTGCCTCGAGTTCTCCTAGCACAGATACGCAGTATTTT
>TRBJ2-5|-|-|TRBV20-1
CSANRATQYF
TGCAGTGCTAATAGAGCGACCCAGTACTTC
>TRBJ2-5|-|TRBD2|TRBV7-7
CASSLGLAGTQYF
TGTGCTAGCAGCCTTGGACTAGCGGGTACCCAGTACTTC
>TRBJ1-5|medium-sized|-|TRBV19
CASSLRPDLGLQPQHF
TGTGCCAGTAGTCTACGGCCCGATTTGGGTCTACAGCCCCAGCATTTT
>TRBJ1-2|-|TRBD1|TRBV5-5
CASSRGQEGYTF
TGTGCCAGCAGCCGCGGACAGGAAGGCTACACCTTC
>TRBJ2-1|-|TRBD2|TRBV2
CASSRAGGSYNEQFF
TGTGCCAGCAGTCGAGCGGGGGGATCCTACAATGAGCAGTTCTTC
>TRBJ2-4|-|-|TRBV5-1
CASSLVRGASAKNIQYF
TGCGCCAGCAGCTTGGTAAGGGGAGCGTCGGCCAAAAACATTCAGTACTTC
>TRBJ1-1|-|-|TRBV5-1
CASSLSHTEAFF
TGCGCCAGCAGCCTCTCCCACACTGAAGCTTTCTTT
>TRBJ2-5|-|-|TRBV9
CASSRGETQYF
TGTGCCAGCTCACGGGGAGAGACCCAGTACTTC
>TRBJ1-2|-|TRBD1|TRBV5-4
CASSLAYGSGQGDYGYTF
TGTGCCAGCAGCTTGGCCTATGGTAGCGGACAGGGAGACTATGGCTACACCTTC
>TRBJ1-6|-|-|TRBV4-2
CASSHPSGVRAIHF
TGTGCCAGCAGCCATCCCTCGGGGGTCAGGGCGATCCACTTT
>TRBJ1-5|few|-|TRBV2
CASTIGGGDQPQHF
TGTGCCAGCACCATAGGGGGGGGTGATCAGCCCCAGCATTTT
>TRBJ2-6|-|TRBD1|TRBV30
CAWSRDRGVSGANVLTF
TGTGCCTGGAGCCGGGACAGGGGTGTCTCTGGGGCCAACGTCCTGACTTTC
>TRBJ1-4|-|TRBD1|TRBV5-4
CASSLQGAEKLFF
TGTGCCAGCAGCTTGCAGGGGGCTGAAAAACTGTTTTTT
>TRBJ2-7|-|-|TRBV27
CASRFSGTHSYEQYF
TGTGCCAGCAGATTCAGTGGGACACACTCCTACGAGCAGTACTTC
>TRBJ1-5|-|-|TRBV7-6
CASSLGQPQHF
TGTGCCAGCAGCTTAGGACAGCCCCAGCATTTT
>TRBJ2-7|-|-|TRBV6-1
CASIGGASDPYEQYF
TGTGCCAGCATCGGAGGGGCTAGTGATCCCTACGAGCAGTACTTC
>TRBJ2-3|-|-|TRBV6-4
CASSPGTLGDTQYF
TGTGCCAGTTCCCCGGGGACCCTGGGAGATACGCAGTATTTT
>TRBJ1-2|-|-|TRBV5-4
CASSRGGGNYGYTF
TGTGCCAGCAGCAGAGGGGGAGGGAACTATGGCTACACCTTC
>TRBJ2-7|once|-|TRBV11-2
CASSLGASHPTWGEQYF
TGTGCCAGCAGCTTAGGGGCCAGCCACCCGACGTGGGGTGAGCAGTACTTC
>TRBJ1-1|-|-|TRBV28
CASTTEGTEAFF
TGTGCCAGCACCACGGAGGGCACTGAAGCTTTCTTT
>TRBJ2-1|few|TRBD2|TRBV18
CASSTPGLAGEQFF
TGTGCCAGCTCAACTCCGGGACTAGCGGGAGAGCAGTTCTTC
>TRBJ1-2|-|-|TRBV9
CASSTEFEGGYTF
TGTGCCAGCAGCACCGAATTTGAGGGAGGCTACACCTTC
>TRBJ1-4|-|-|TRBV11-3
CASSAGASNEKLFF
TGTGCCAGCAGCGCGGGGGCATCTAATGAAAAACTGTTTTTT
>TRBJ2-3|-|-|TRBV9
CASSVAQGGADTQYF
TGTGCCAGCAGCGTAGCCCAGGGGGGGGCAGATACGCAGTATTTT
>TRBJ1-2|few|-|TRBV6-5
CASMGGASYGYTF
TGTGCCAGCATGGGGGGCGCCAGCTATGGCTACACCTTC
>TRBJ2-2|large|-|TRBV7-9
CASLPSGQMSGELFF
TGTGCCAGCCTCCCCTCCGGTCAGATGTCGGGGGAGCTGTTTTTT
>TRBJ1-2|-|TRBD1|TRBV5-1
CASSLAPDRGGYTF
TGCGCCAGCAGCTTGGCCCCGGACAGGGGTGGCTACACCTTC
>TRBJ2-5|-|TRBD1|TRBV15
CATSSDRTGEEETQYF
TGTGCCACCAGCAGCGACCGGACAGGGGAGGAAGAGACCCAGTACTTC
>TRBJ1-2|-|-|TRBV6-1
CASRLTDFLYGYTF
TGTGCCAGCAGACTGACCGATTTTCTATATGGCTACACCTTC
>TRBJ2-1|-|-|TRBV25-1
CASSADNAYNEQFF
TGTGCCAGCAGCGCCGACAATGCTTACAATGAGCAGTTCTTC
>TRBJ2-3|-|-|TRBV27
CASSSTTGANTDTQYF
TGTGCCAGCAGTTCAACAACGGGGGCAAACACAGATACGCAGTATTTT
>TRBJ1-1|many|-|TRBV27
CASRSLSRTEAFF
TGTGCCAGCAGGTCCCTAAGTAGGACTGAAGCTTTCTTT
>TRBJ2-1|-|TRBD2|TRBV5-4
CASSLIAGAYNEQFF
TGTGCCAGCAGCCTAATAGCGGGCGCTTACAATGAGCAGTTCTTC
>TRBJ2-2|-|TRBD1|TRBV5-1
CASSLGRGHTGELFF
TGCGCCAGCAGCTTGGGCAGGGGGCACACCGGGGAGCTGTTTTTT
>TRBJ2-7|-|TRBD2|TRBV10-3
CAISESSLAGYEQYF
TGTGCCATCAGTGAGTCGAGCCTAGCGGGCTACGAGCAGTACTTC